The sequence of this TCR beta chain was determined in a study of T cell changes during pregnancy in multiple sclerosis. TCRdb's table, derived via immunoSEQ multiplex PCR, lists solely in-frame clones and lacks some. The table has about 61,000 clones, 70% to 90% seen once. V lost 5 bases and J lost 3, with 11 bases in between. This CDR3 comprises 13 residues. In germline, CDR1 is SGHTA, CDR2 FQGNSA. The sequenced sample was peripheral blood, obtained in the first trimester of pregnancy. The TCR was taken from a female donor in good health, enrolled as a control in a pregnancy study. The chain has TRBV7-2 and TRBJ2-7; D is unclear. The CDR3 sequence is CASSLLGLYEQYF. Here the CDR3 DNA reads TGTGCCAGCAGCCTTCTTGGCCTCTACGAGCAGTACTTC.